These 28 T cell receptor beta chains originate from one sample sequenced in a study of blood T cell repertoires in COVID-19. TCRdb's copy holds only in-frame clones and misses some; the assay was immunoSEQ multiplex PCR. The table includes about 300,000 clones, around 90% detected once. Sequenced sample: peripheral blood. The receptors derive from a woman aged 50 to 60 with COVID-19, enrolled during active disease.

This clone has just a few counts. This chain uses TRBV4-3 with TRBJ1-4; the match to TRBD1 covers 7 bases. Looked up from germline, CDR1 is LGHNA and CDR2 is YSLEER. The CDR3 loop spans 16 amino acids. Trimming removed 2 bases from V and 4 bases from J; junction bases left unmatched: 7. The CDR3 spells CASSQQTGLVNEKLFF. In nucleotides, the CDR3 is TGCGCCAGCAGCCAACAGACAGGGTTGGTTAATGAAAAACTGTTTTTT.

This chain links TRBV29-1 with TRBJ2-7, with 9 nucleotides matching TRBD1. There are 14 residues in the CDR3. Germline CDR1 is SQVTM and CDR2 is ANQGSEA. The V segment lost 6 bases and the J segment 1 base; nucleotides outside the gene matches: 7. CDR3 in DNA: TGCAGCGTCGGACAGGGGATCGGGTCCTACGAGCAGTACTTC. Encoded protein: CSVGQGIGSYEQYF.

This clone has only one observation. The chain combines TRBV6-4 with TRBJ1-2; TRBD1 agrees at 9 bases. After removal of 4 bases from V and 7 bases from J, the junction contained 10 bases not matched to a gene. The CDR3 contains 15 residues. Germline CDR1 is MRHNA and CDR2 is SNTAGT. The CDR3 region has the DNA TGTGCCAGCAGTGCATCCGGGACAGGGTTCTCTGGCTACACCTTC. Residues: CASSASGTGFSGYTF.

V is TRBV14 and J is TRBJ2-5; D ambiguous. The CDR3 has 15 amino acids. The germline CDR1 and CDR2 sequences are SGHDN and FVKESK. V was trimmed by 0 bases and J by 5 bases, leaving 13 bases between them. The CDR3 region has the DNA TGTGCCAGCAGCCAAGATTCGCCTAGATGGGAGACCCAGTACTTC. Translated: CASSQDSPRWETQYF.

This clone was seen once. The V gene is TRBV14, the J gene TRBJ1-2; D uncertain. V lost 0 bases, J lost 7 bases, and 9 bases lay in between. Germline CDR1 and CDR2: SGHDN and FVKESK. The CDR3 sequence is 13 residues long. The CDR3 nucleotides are TGTGCCAGCAGCCAAGATGGGCCACGTGGCTACACCTTC. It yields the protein CASSQDGPRGYTF. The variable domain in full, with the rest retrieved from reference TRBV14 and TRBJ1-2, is EAGVTQFPSHSVIEKGQTVTLRCDPISGHDNLYWYRRVMGKEIKFLLHFVKESKQDESGMPNNRFLAERTGGTYSTLKVQPAELEDSGVYFCASSQDGPRGYTFGSGTRLTVV.

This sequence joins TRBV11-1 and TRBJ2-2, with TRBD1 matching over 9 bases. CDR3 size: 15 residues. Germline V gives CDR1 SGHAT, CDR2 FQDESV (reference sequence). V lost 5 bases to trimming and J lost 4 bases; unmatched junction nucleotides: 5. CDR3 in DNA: TGTGCCAGCAGCACCCGGACAGGGGCCACCGGGGAGCTGTTTTTT. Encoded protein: CASSTRTGATGELFF.

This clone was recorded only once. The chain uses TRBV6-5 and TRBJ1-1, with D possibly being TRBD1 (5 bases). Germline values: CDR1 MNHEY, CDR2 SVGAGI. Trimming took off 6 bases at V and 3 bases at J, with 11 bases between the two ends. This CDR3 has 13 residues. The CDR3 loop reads CASRADSYTEAFF. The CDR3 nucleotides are TGTGCCAGCAGGGCCGACAGTTACACTGAAGCTTTCTTT.

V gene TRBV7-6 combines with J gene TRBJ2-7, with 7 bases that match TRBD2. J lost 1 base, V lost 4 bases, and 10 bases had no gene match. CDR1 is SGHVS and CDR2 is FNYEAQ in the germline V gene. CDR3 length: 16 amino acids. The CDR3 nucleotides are TGTGCCAGCAGCTCGCCCCTAGCGGACCCATCCTACGAGCAGTACTTC. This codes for CASSSPLADPSYEQYF. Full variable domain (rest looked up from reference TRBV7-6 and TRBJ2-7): GAGVSQSPRYKVTKRGQDVALRCDPISGHVSLYWYRQALGQGPEFLTYFNYEAQQDKSGLPNDRFSAERPEGSISTLTIQRTEQRDSAMYRCASSSPLADPSYEQYFGPGTRLTVT.

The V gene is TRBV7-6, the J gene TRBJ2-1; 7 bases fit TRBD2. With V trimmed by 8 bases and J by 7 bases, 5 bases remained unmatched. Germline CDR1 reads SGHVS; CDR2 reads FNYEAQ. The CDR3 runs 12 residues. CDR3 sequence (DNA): TGTGCCAGCGGGAGGGCCTCAAATGAGCAGTTCTTC. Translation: CASGRASNEQFF.

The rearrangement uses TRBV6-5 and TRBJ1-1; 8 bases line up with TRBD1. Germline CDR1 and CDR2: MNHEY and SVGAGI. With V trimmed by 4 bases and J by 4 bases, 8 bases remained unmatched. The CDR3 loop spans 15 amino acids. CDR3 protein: CASSSGTGISTEAFF. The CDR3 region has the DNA TGTGCCAGCAGTTCCGGGACAGGAATCAGCACTGAAGCTTTCTTT.

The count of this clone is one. CDR3 in amino acids: CASSLAGGIAEAFF. CDR3 nucleotide sequence: TGTGCCAGCAGCTTGGCAGGGGGAATCGCTGAAGCTTTCTTT. This chain links TRBV5-6 with TRBJ1-1; 7 bases fit TRBD1. With 0 bases clipped from V and 6 bases from J, the junction kept 5 bases outside the gene matches. The CDR3 runs to 14 residues. From germline, CDR1 is SGHDT and CDR2 YYEEEE.

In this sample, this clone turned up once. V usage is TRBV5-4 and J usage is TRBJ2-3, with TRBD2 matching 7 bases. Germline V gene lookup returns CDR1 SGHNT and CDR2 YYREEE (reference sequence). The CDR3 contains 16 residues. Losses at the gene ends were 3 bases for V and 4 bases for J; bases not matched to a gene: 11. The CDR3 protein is CASSSRVSGFADTQYF. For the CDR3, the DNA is TGTGCCAGCAGCTCTCGTGTTAGCGGGTTTGCAGATACGCAGTATTTT.

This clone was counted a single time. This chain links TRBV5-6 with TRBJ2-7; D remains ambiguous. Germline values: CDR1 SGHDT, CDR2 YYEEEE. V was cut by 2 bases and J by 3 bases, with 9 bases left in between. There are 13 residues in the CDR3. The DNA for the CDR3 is TGTGCCAGCAGCTTACACAGAAACTACGAGCAGTACTTC. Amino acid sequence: CASSLHRNYEQYF.

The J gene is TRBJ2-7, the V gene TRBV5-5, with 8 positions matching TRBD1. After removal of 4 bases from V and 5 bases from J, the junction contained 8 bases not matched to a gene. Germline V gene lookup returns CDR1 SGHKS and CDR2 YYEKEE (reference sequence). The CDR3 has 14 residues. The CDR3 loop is CASSTWTGPNEQYF. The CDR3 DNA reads TGTGCCAGCAGCACCTGGACAGGGCCTAACGAGCAGTACTTC.

CDR3: CASQTGGLNTEAFF. In DNA form, the CDR3 reads TGTGCCAGTCAGACAGGGGGTTTGAACACTGAAGCTTTCTTT. The J gene is TRBJ1-1, the V gene TRBV6-6; TRBD1 agrees at 9 bases. V trimming: 9 bases; J trimming: 0 bases; junction bases outside the gene matches: 5. The germline CDR1 and CDR2 sequences are MNHNY and SVGAGI (reference sequence). This CDR3 contains 14 residues.

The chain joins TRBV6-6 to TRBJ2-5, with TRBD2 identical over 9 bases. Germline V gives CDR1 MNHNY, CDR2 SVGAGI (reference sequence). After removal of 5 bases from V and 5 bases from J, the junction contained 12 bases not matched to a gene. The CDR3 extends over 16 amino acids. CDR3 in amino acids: CASSRRSGSGRETQYF. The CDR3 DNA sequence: TGTGCCAGCAGTCGACGTAGCGGGAGTGGAAGGGAGACCCAGTACTTC.

The CDR3 is CASTDRLDSGNTIYF. The CDR3 nucleotides are TGTGCCAGCACGGACAGGCTCGACTCTGGAAACACCATATATTTT. The chain couples TRBV2 to TRBJ1-3; 7 nucleotides align to TRBD1. The V gene's germline CDR1 is SNHLY and CDR2 FYNNEI. J was trimmed by 0 bases and V by 7 bases; bases with no gene match: 6. The CDR3 consists of 15 residues.

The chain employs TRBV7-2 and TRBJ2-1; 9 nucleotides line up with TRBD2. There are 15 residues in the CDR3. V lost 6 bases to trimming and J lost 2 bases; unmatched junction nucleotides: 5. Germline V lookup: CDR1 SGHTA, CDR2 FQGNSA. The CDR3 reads CASRLLAGTYNEQFF. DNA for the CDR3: TGTGCCAGCAGGCTCCTAGCGGGAACCTACAATGAGCAGTTCTTC.

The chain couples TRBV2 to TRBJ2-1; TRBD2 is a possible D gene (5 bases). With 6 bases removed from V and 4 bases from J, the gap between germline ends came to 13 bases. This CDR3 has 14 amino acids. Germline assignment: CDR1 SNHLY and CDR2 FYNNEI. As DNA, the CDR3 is TGTGCCAGCAGATCCCATTCGGGGTACAATGAGCAGTTCTTC. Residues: CASRSHSGYNEQFF.

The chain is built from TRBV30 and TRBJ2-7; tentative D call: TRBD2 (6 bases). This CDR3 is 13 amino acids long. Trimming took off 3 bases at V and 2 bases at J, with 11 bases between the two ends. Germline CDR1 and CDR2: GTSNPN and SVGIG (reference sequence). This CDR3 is CAWRFSGTYEQYF. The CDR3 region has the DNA TGTGCCTGGAGGTTTAGCGGAACCTACGAGCAGTACTTC.

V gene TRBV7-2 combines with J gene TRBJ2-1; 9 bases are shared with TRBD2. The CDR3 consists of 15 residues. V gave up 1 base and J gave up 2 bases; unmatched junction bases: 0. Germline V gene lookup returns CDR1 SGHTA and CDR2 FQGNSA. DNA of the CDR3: TGTGCCAGCAGCTTAGTAGCGGGAGCCTACAATGAGCAGTTCTTC. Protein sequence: CASSLVAGAYNEQFF.

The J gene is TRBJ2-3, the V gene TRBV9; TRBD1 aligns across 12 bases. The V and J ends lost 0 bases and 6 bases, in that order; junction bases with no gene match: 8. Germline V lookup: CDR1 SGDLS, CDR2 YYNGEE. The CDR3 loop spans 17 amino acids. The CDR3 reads CASSVAPGQGARDTQYF. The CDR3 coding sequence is TGTGCCAGCAGCGTAGCACCGGGACAGGGGGCGCGCGATACGCAGTATTTT.

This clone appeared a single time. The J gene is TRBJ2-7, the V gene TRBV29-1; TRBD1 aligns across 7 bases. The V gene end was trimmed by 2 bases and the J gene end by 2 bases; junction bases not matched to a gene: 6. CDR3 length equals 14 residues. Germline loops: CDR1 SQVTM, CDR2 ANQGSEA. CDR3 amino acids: CSVESRGPTYEQYF. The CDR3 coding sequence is TGCAGCGTTGAATCGAGGGGGCCCACCTACGAGCAGTACTTC.

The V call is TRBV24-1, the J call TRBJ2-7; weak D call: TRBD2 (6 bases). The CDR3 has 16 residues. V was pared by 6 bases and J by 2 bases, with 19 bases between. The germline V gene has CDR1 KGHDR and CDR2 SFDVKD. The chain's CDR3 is CATSTGRAGTTYEQYF. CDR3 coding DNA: TGTGCCACCAGTACCGGTCGCGCGGGAACCACCTACGAGCAGTACTTC.

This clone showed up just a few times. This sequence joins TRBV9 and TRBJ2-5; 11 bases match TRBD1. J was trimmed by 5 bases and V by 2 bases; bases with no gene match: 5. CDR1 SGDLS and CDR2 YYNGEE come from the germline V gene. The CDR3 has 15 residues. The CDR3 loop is CASSVRTGGEETQYF. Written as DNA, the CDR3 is TGTGCCAGCAGCGTTAGGACAGGGGGCGAGGAGACCCAGTACTTC.

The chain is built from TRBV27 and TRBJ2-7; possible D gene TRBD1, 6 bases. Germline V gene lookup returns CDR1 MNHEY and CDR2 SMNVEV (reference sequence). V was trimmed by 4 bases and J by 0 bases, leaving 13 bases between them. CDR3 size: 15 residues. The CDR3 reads CASSSQGLGSYEQYF. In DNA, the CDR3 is TGTGCCAGCAGTTCCCAGGGGCTAGGCTCCTACGAGCAGTACTTC.

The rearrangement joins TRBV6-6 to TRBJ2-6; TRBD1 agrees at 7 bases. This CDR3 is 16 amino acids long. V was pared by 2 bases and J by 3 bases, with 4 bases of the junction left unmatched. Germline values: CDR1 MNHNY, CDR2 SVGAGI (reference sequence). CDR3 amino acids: CASSYGTGVGANVLTF. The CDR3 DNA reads TGTGCCAGCAGTTACGGCACAGGGGTTGGGGCCAACGTCCTGACTTTC.

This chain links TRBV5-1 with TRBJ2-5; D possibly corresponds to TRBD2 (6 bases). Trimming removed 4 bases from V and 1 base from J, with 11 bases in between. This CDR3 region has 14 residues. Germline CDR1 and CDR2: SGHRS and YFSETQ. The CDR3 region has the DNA TGCGCCAGCAGCACGGGACTGGTCCAAGAGACCCAGTACTTC. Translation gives CASSTGLVQETQYF.